The 17 T cell receptor beta chains below all came from one sample that was sequenced in a study of T cells in women clearing cervical HPV infection. Clones were sequenced by immunoSEQ multiplex PCR, and TCRdb holds only the in-frame ones, with some missing. This listing includes about 44,000 clones. Sequenced: blood buffy coat. Receptors were obtained from a woman aged 18-70 years with a cervical HPV16 infection that either progressed to CIN3+ or cleared (not recorded which).

A word on this clone: The read gets to within 3 residues of the CDR3 end, and the germline J gene fills in the rest. V is TRBV7-9 and J is TRBJ2-7; TRBD2 is a possible D gene (7 bases). The germline V and J ends were trimmed by 5 bases and 2 bases, with 10 bases remaining between them. Germline CDR1 SEHNR, CDR2 FQNEAQ (reference sequence). The CDR3 is made up of 13 amino acids. Partial CDR3 DNA: TGTGCCAGCAGCGGGGGGGACACCTACGAG. As protein: CASSGGDTYE. The full CDR3 sequence reads CASSGGDTYEQYF.

A note on this clone: The read terminates 3 residues ahead of where the CDR3 ends, so the germline J gene completes it. The chain employs TRBV19 and TRBJ1-3; 8 nucleotides agree with TRBD1. The germline CDR1 and CDR2 sequences are LNHDA and SQIVND (reference sequence). The CDR3 totals 13 residues. Trimming took 6 bases from V and 8 from J; bases not matched to a gene: 6. CDR3 DNA (partial): TGTGCCAGTAGCGGACAGGGCGTGCACACC. Translation gives CASSGQGVHT. The CDR3, in full, reads CASSGQGVHTIYF.

Comments on this clone: The CDR3 goes on 3 residues after the read ends, and that part is filled in from the germline J gene. The chain recombines TRBV5-1 with TRBJ2-3; 7 bases are a match to TRBD1. CDR1 is SGHRS, CDR2 YFSETQ, per germline. The V and J ends lost 5 bases and 3 bases, in that order; junction bases with no gene match: 12. The CDR3 sequence is 16 residues long. The DNA read from the CDR3 is TGCGCCAGCAGTAAATCCGCCGGGACAGTGACAGATACG. Its translation is CASSKSAGTVTDT. The CDR3 in its entirety is CASSKSAGTVTDTQYF.

The CDR3 sequence: CASSLRSYGQYF. The CDR3 DNA, read in part, is TGTGCCAGCAGCTTACGGTCCTATGGT. This chain joins TRBV7-9 and TRBJ2-4, with D uncertain. The read is 3 residues too short to cover the CDR3 end, so that end is filled in from the germline J gene. Germline V gene data show CDR1 as SEHNR and CDR2 as FQNEAQ (reference sequence). The CDR3 length is 12 residues.

As concerns this clone: Read coverage stops 3 residues before the CDR3 terminus; the germline J gene supplies the remainder. This sequence joins TRBV5-1 and TRBJ1-6; weak D call: TRBD1 (6 bases). The V and J ends lost 0 bases and 5 bases respectively, with 18 bases between them. There are 18 residues in the CDR3. Looked up from germline, CDR1 is SGHRS and CDR2 is YFSETQ. The CDR3 loop is CASSLAQGFGANNSPLHF. The CDR3 DNA, read in part, is TGCGCCAGCAGCTTGGCACAGGGATTTGGGGCTAATAATTCACCC.

Note on this clone: The read comes to an end 3 residues before the CDR3 does, leaving the germline J gene to fill in the end. The chain links TRBV20-1 to TRBJ2-3; unclear D gene. V gave up 6 bases and J gave up 6 bases, with 10 bases separating them. Germline values: CDR1 DFQATT, CDR2 SNEGSKA (reference sequence). CDR3 length: 11 residues. Incomplete CDR3 DNA: TGCAGTGCCCAGAAGGCCGATACG. It is translated as CSAQKADT. The CDR3 in its entirety is CSAQKADTQYF.

As regards this clone: The read finishes 3 residues shy of the CDR3 end, and the germline J gene is used to complete it. The chain is built from TRBV7-2 and TRBJ2-5, with 9 positions matching TRBD2. CDR3 size: 14 residues. Germline CDR1 reads SGHTA; CDR2 reads FQGNSA. V lost 4 bases to trimming and J lost 5 bases; unmatched junction nucleotides: 5. CDR3 DNA, as far as it was read: TGTGCCAGCAGCTCGGGGACTAGCTGGGAGACC. Translation gives CASSSGTSWET. The complete CDR3 reads CASSSGTSWETQYF.

A remark on this clone: With the read ending 3 residues before the CDR3 end, the germline J gene is used to fill in that end. The chain is built from TRBV19 and TRBJ2-1; 12 bases match TRBD2. The germline CDR1 and CDR2 sequences are LNHDA and SQIVND (reference sequence). The CDR3 sequence is 15 residues long. The V and J ends lost 7 bases and 3 bases, in that order; junction bases with no gene match: 4. CDR3 loop: CASTATSGGYNEQFF. Incomplete CDR3 DNA: TGTGCCAGTACCGCGACTAGCGGGGGCTACAATGAG.

A remark on this clone: The CDR3 extends 3 residues past the end of the read, so its final part is completed from the germline J gene. V and J are TRBV20-1 and TRBJ2-2; D is perhaps TRBD2 (6 bases). Trimming removed 6 bases from V and 5 bases from J, with 19 bases in between. The CDR3 has 15 amino acids. The germline V gene encodes CDR1 DFQATT and CDR2 SNEGSKA (reference sequence). The sequenced part of the CDR3 DNA is TGCAGTGCCTTAAGCGGCCGGGAGACGACCGGGGAG. It codes for CSALSGRETTGE. The entire CDR3 protein is CSALSGRETTGELFF.

Concerning this clone itself: The sequence runs out 3 residues before the end of the CDR3; the remainder is reconstructed from the germline J gene. The chain joins TRBV29-1 to TRBJ2-3; D is perhaps TRBD2 (5 bases). V gave up 3 bases and J gave up 0 bases, with 7 bases separating them. Germline loops: CDR1 SQVTM, CDR2 ANQGSEA. The CDR3 covers 13 residues. The CDR3 DNA, read in part, is TGCAGCGTTGACAGGACTAGCACAGATACG. It encodes CSVDRTSTDT. The entire CDR3 protein reads CSVDRTSTDTQYF.

As concerns this clone: Read sequence stops 3 residues before the CDR3 end, and the germline J gene provides the missing end. The chain joins TRBV19 to TRBJ1-2; 9 bases match TRBD1. Germline CDR1 is LNHDA and CDR2 is SQIVND (reference sequence). Trimming removed 6 bases from V and 7 bases from J; junction bases left unmatched: 15. CDR3 length equals 16 residues. The sequenced CDR3 bases are TGTGCCAGTAGCATCGGGCCGGGACAGGGTTCCGGTGGC. Amino acids: CASSIGPGQGSGG. The complete CDR3 reads CASSIGPGQGSGGYTF.

To note about this clone: The read ends 3 residues before the CDR3 terminus; that terminus is restored from the germline J gene. Other nucleotide sequences from this sample produce the same CDR3. The V call is TRBV7-2, the J call TRBJ2-7; 7 positions agree with TRBD2. CDR1 and CDR2 (germline): SGHTA, FQGNSA. The V and J ends lost 4 bases and 3 bases, in that order; junction bases with no gene match: 3. The CDR3 covers 13 residues. The CDR3 loop reads CASSSPGGYEQYF. The covered CDR3 bases are TGTGCCAGCAGCTCCCCGGGGGGCTACGAG.

Worth noting for this clone: The read terminates 3 residues before the CDR3 end, so the remaining end is supplied by the germline J gene. The chain combines TRBV11-2 with TRBJ1-1; D not certain. Deletions cut 4 bases from V and 5 bases from J, with 17 bases between. Germline lookup yields CDR1 SGHAT and CDR2 FQNNGV. The CDR3 has 15 amino acids. CDR3 protein: CASSSPRGRLTEAFF. The CDR3 bases that were read are TGTGCCAGCAGCTCGCCCCGGGGAAGGTTAACTGAA.

A remark on this clone: Read sequence stops 3 residues before the CDR3 end, and the germline J gene provides the missing end. The rearrangement joins TRBV14 to TRBJ2-5; D may be TRBD1 (6 bases). With 4 bases removed from V and 1 base from J, the gap between germline ends came to 10 bases. Germline V lookup: CDR1 SGHDN, CDR2 FVKESK. This CDR3 has 14 amino acids. CDR3 sequence reads: CASSLPGAQETQYF. The sequenced part of the CDR3 DNA is TGTGCCAGCAGCCTACCAGGGGCCCAAGAGACC.

With respect to this clone: Coverage ceases 3 residues before the CDR3 finishes, and the germline J gene fills in the end. V and J are TRBV19 and TRBJ2-7; 7 nucleotides agree with TRBD1. CDR1 and CDR2 (germline): LNHDA, SQIVND (reference sequence). The CDR3 sequence is 15 residues long. Trimming at V came to 6 bases and at J to 2 bases, leaving 10 bases not matched to a gene. The CDR3 spells CASRPGQAATYEQYF. Partial CDR3 DNA: TGTGCCAGTAGACCCGGACAGGCCGCCACCTACGAG.

Concerning this clone: The read stops 3 residues short of the end of the CDR3; the missing end is completed from the germline J gene. This sequence joins TRBV2 and TRBJ2-1; D is possibly TRBD2 (6 bases). Per the germline V gene, CDR1 is SNHLY and CDR2 is FYNNEI. Trimming stripped 7 bases from V and 8 bases from J, with 18 bases between. This CDR3 is built from 14 residues. This CDR3 reads CASTGSGEVDEQFF. The CDR3 bases that were read are TGTGCCAGCACCGGGAGCGGAGAGGTGGATGAG.

Turning to this clone: The missing CDR3 end, 3 residues past where the read stops, is filled in from the germline J gene. This chain joins TRBV19 and TRBJ1-6; 8 bases agree with TRBD1. With V trimmed by 1 base and J by 9 bases, 8 bases remained unmatched. CDR3 length equals 16 residues. Per germline, CDR1 LNHDA and CDR2 SQIVND (reference sequence). The CDR3 loop reads CASSIVQGAKSSPLHF. The sequenced part of the CDR3 DNA is TGTGCCAGTAGTATAGTCCAGGGGGCTAAGAGTTCACCC.